This TCR beta chain was sequenced during a study of T cells in Graves' hyperthyroidism and ophthalmopathy. Study context: Pretreatment peripheral blood was obtained at initial diagnosis.

Overall study results and limits: Ophthalmopathy, which appeared later, was predicted by the model a median 6.5 months before onset.

Diagnostic decisions used clinical symptoms, serum thyroxine and TRAb, thyroid ultrasound and orbital computed tomography. The ends lost 4 bases at V and 2 bases at J; junction bases unmatched: 6. The length of the CDR3 is 16 residues. The CDR3 regions of TCR beta were amplified from RNA transcripts. The HTBI primer set was used in a first-round RT-PCR of the TCR CDR3. One entry per CDR3 protein results from TCRdb running MiXCR on the multiplex PCR reads. The table lists hundreds of thousands of distinct CDR3 sequences, approximately 15% of them singletons. This clonotype was observed at least ten times. Its matching antigen is unknown.

The source material was blood. The source is a woman aged 18-29 years with Graves' hyperthyroidism. The rearrangement joins TRBV12-3 or TRBV12-4 to TRBJ1-4; 8 bases agree with TRBD1. The CDR3 nucleotides are TGTGCCAGCAGTTCCTCGAACAGGGGGACTAATGAAAAACTGTTTTTT. Translated: CASSSSNRGTNEKLFF.